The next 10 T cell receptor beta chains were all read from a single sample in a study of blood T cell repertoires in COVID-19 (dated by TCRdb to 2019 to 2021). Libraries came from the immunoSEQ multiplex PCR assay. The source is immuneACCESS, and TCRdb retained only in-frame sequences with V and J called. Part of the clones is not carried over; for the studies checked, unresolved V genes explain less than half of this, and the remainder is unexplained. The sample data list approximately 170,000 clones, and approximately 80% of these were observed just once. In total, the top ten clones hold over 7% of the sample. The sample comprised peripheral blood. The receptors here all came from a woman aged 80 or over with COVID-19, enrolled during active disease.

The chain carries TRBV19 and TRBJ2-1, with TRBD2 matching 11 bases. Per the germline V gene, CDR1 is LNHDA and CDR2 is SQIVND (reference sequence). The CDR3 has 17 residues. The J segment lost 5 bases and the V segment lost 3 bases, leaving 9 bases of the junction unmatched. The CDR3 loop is CASSITWTSGPHNEQFF. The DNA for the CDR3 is TGTGCCAGTAGTATCACTTGGACTAGCGGGCCCCACAATGAGCAGTTCTTC.

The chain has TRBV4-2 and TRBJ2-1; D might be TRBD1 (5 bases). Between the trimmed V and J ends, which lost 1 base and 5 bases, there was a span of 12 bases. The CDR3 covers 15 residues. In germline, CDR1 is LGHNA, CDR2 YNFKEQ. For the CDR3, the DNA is TGTGCCAGCAGCCAAGGGATGGACACCAACAATGAGCAGTTCTTC. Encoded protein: CASSQGMDTNNEQFF.

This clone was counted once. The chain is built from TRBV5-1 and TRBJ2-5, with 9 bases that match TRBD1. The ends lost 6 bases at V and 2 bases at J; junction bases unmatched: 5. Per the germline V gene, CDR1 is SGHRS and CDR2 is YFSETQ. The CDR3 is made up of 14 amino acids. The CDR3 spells CASTRQGGQETQYF. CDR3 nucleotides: TGCGCCAGCACCCGACAGGGGGGACAAGAGACCCAGTACTTC.

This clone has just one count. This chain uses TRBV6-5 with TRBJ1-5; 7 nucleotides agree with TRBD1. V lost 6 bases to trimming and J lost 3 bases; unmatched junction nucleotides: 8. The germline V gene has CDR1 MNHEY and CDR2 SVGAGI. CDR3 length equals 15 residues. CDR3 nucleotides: TGTGCCAGCAGCACAGGGGCCCTTGTCAATCAGCCCCAGCATTTT. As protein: CASSTGALVNQPQHF.

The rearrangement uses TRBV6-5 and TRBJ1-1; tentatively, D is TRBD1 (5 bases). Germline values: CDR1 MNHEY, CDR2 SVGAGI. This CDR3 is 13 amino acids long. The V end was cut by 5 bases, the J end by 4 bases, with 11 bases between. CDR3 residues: CASSRGEGTEAFF. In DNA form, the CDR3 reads TGTGCCAGCAGTCGAGGGGAGGGCACTGAAGCTTTCTTT.

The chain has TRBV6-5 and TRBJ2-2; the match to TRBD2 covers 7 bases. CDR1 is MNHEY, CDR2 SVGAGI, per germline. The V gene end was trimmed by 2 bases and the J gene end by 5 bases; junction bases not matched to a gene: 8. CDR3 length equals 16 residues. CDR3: CASSYRGRVRTGELFF. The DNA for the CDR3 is TGTGCCAGCAGTTACCGAGGGAGGGTCCGGACCGGGGAGCTGTTTTTT.

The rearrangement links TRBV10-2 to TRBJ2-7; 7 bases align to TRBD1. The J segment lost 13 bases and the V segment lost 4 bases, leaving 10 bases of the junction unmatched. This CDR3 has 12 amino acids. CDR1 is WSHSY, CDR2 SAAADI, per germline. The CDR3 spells CASSGSTGTIYF. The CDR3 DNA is TGCGCCAGCAGTGGGTCGACAGGGACGATATACTTC.

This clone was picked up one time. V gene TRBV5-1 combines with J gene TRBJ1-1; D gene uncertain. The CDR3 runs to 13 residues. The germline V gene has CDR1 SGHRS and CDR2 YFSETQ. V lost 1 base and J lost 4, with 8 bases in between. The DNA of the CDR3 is TGCGCCAGCAGCTTGATGGGAGCCACTGAAGCTTTCTTT. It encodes CASSLMGATEAFF.

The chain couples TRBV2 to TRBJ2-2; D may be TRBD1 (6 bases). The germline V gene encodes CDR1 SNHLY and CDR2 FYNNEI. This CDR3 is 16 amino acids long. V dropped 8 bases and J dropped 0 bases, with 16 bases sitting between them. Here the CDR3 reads CASGRGGTSNTGELFF. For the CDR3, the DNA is TGTGCCAGCGGGCGTGGTGGGACATCGAACACCGGGGAGCTGTTTTTT.

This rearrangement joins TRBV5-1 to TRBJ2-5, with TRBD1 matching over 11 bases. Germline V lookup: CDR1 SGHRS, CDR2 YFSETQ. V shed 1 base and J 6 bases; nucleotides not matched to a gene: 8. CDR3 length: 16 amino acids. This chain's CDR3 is CASSLSGTGGGQTQYF. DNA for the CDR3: TGCGCCAGCAGCTTGTCTGGGACAGGGGGAGGACAGACCCAGTACTTC.